Listed here are 26 T cell receptor beta chains from one sample, sequenced in a study of CD8 T cells in ankylosing spondylitis. These receptors' antigens are unknown. Study results and limitations: Seemingly distinctive of ankylosing spondylitis blood was a TCR beta motif formed by eight highly homologous variants.

TCRdb re-called the 5' RACE reads through MiXCR, storing one row per CDR3 protein. This sample has about 500,000 distinct CDR3 sequences, with about 13% found just once. Material: blood, either unsorted or a sorted T cell fraction (not recorded which). These receptors were taken from a male donor with ankylosing spondylitis.

A few counts support this clonotype. The V gene is TRBV19, the J gene TRBJ2-4, with 7 positions matching TRBD1. Germline lookup yields CDR1 LNHDA and CDR2 SQIVND (reference sequence). CDR3 length: 15 residues. Losses at the gene ends were 4 bases for V and 6 bases for J; bases not matched to a gene: 9. CDR3 DNA: TGTGCCAGTAGTAACCCTTCGGGACAGTTAAACATTCAGTACTTC. As protein: CASSNPSGQLNIQYF. The entire variable domain, with the rest obtained from reference TRBV19 and TRBJ2-4, is as follows: DGGITQSPKYLFRKEGQNVTLSCEQNLNHDAMYWYRQDPGQGLRLIYYSQIVNDFQKGDIAEGYSVSREKKESFPLTVTSAQKNPTAFYLCASSNPSGQLNIQYFGAGTRLSVL.

The chain couples TRBV5-1 to TRBJ2-5; 9 bases align to TRBD2. After removal of 1 base from V and 2 bases from J, the junction contained 3 bases not matched to a gene. CDR3 length equals 15 residues. Per the germline V gene, CDR1 is SGHRS and CDR2 is YFSETQ. In DNA, the CDR3 is TGCGCCAGCAGCTTGAGCGGGAGGAAACAAGAGACCCAGTACTTC. Encoded protein: CASSLSGRKQETQYF.

This clonotype has just a few counts. V is TRBV5-1 and J is TRBJ2-5; TRBD2 agrees at 7 bases. CDR3 length equals 15 residues. From germline, CDR1 is SGHRS and CDR2 YFSETQ. Trimming took 2 bases from V and 2 from J; bases not matched to a gene: 6. As DNA, the CDR3 is TGCGCCAGCAGCTTTGGCGGGAGCTCTCAAGAGACCCAGTACTTC. Its protein product is CASSFGGSSQETQYF.

This clonotype has more than one count but fewer than ten. The gene calls are TRBV3-1 and TRBJ1-2; D is unclear. The V gene's germline CDR1 is LGHDT and CDR2 YNNKEL (reference sequence). The CDR3 contains 12 residues. The V end was cut by 5 bases, the J end by 6 bases, with 10 bases between. CDR3 bases: TGTGCCAGCAGCACCTGGTTAAATGGCTACACCTTC. Amino acids: CASSTWLNGYTF.

The CDR3 spells CASSYSQGSYSGANVLTF. In DNA form, the CDR3 reads TGTGCCAGCAGTTACTCCCAAGGTTCATACTCTGGGGCCAACGTCCTGACTTTC. V usage is TRBV6-5 and J usage is TRBJ2-6; no reliable D call. Germline CDR1 is MNHEY and CDR2 is SVGAGI. V lost 0 bases, J lost 0 bases, and 12 bases lay in between. The CDR3 runs 18 residues.

This clonotype was counted between two and nine times. This chain joins TRBV10-2 and TRBJ2-1; D is unresolved. Germline CDR1 is WSHSY and CDR2 is SAAADI. V dropped 4 bases and J dropped 3 bases, with 10 bases sitting between them. The CDR3 contains 14 residues. Written as DNA, the CDR3 is TGCGCCAGCAGTGGAGCGTCCGTCTACAATGAGCAGTTCTTC. This gives the protein CASSGASVYNEQFF.

A few counts support this clonotype. V is TRBV18 and J is TRBJ2-1; D might be TRBD2 (6 bases). The germline V gene has CDR1 KGHSH and CDR2 LQKENI. Trimming took 0 bases from V and 6 from J, leaving 15 bases between them. The CDR3 covers 16 residues. DNA for the CDR3: TGTGCCAGCTCACCACCGTCCAGGAGGGGAGGCAATGAGCAGTTCTTC. Its protein is CASSPPSRRGGNEQFF.

This clonotype was observed a few times. CDR3 residues: CASSHGTGDGYTF. The DNA of the CDR3 is TGTGCCAGCAGCCACGGGACAGGGGATGGCTACACCTTC. The V call is TRBV3-1, the J call TRBJ1-2; TRBD1 aligns across 10 bases. The CDR3 loop spans 13 amino acids. V shed 3 bases and J 6 bases; nucleotides not matched to a gene: 1. Looked up from germline, CDR1 is LGHDT and CDR2 is YNNKEL (reference sequence).

The chain links TRBV5-1 to TRBJ2-3, with a possible D match to TRBD2 (5 bases). CDR1 and CDR2 from the germline V gene are SGHRS and YFSETQ. The ends were cut back, 3 bases at V and 1 base at J, with 9 bases in the middle. There are 14 residues in the CDR3. The CDR3 loop is CASSSLSGTDTQYF. The DNA of the CDR3 is TGCGCCAGCAGCTCCCTTAGCGGCACAGATACGCAGTATTTT. Full variable domain (remainder filled in from reference TRBV5-1 and TRBJ2-3): KAGVTQTPRYLIKTRGQQVTLSCSPISGHRSVSWYQQTPGQGLQFLFEYFSETQRNKGNFPGRFSGRQFSNSRSEMNVSTLELGDSALYLCASSSLSGTDTQYFGPGTRLTVL.

This clonotype was detected only a few times. V gene TRBV7-7 combines with J gene TRBJ2-3, with no clear D. Trimming left V 1 base short and J 4 bases short, with 12 bases between. The CDR3 has 15 amino acids. CDR1 and CDR2 (germline): SSHAT, FNYEAQ (reference sequence). The CDR3 loop reads CASSLGGTPADTQYF. CDR3 in DNA: TGTGCCAGCAGCTTAGGCGGCACTCCCGCAGATACGCAGTATTTT. Supplemented by reference TRBV7-7 and TRBJ2-3, the full variable domain reads GAGVSQSPRYKVTKRGQDVTLRCDPISSHATLYWYQQALGQGPEFLTYFNYEAQPDKSGLPSDRFSAERPEGSISTLTIQRTEQRDSAMYRCASSLGGTPADTQYFGPGTRLTVL.

The chain uses TRBV5-6 and TRBJ1-2; D unclear. Germline V lookup: CDR1 SGHDT, CDR2 YYEEEE. CDR3 length equals 13 residues. V lost 6 bases to trimming and J lost 3 bases, with 12 bases between them. Written as DNA, the CDR3 is TGTGCCAGCATAGCGCGTGTGGACTATGGCTACACCTTC. Its translation: CASIARVDYGYTF.

A remark on this clonotype: This CDR3 is missing its conserved last phenylalanine or tryptophan, likely due to a read error. In DNA, the CDR3 is TGCGCCAGCAGGGACGAGGGTAATTCTCCAAGCACAGATACGCAGTATCTT. This encodes CASRDEGNSPSTDTQYL. This rearrangement joins TRBV5-1 to TRBJ2-3; the D gene is possibly TRBD2 (5 bases). Trimming stripped 5 bases from V and 0 bases from J, with 19 bases between. There are 17 residues in the CDR3. The V gene's germline CDR1 is SGHRS and CDR2 YFSETQ.

This clonotype was picked up many times. V usage is TRBV10-3 and J usage is TRBJ2-1, with 8 nucleotides matching TRBD2. Germline V gene sequence: CDR1 ENHRY, CDR2 SYGVKD. The CDR3 has 14 residues. Trimming cost V 6 bases and J 3 bases; bases outside gene matches: 4. This chain's CDR3 is CAIRVAGGYNEQFF. DNA of the CDR3: TGTGCCATCAGAGTGGCGGGAGGCTACAATGAGCAGTTCTTC.

Remarks on this clonotype: A read error is possible here, since a much larger clone lies one base away. The J gene is TRBJ2-7, the V gene TRBV20-1; 12 bases align to TRBD2. V shed 4 bases, J shed 4 bases, and the junction held 2 bases outside the gene matches. Looked up from germline, CDR1 is DFQATT and CDR2 is SNEGSKA (reference sequence). This CDR3 comprises 13 residues. As DNA, the CDR3 is TGCAGTGCTACCGGGACTAGCGGGTACGAGCAGTACGTC. Translation: CSATGTSGYEQYV.

This clonotype occurred many times. The CDR3 region is CSARPLLNYGYTF. The CDR3 DNA reads as TGCAGCGCTAGACCGCTACTTAACTATGGCTACACCTTC. The genes are TRBV29-1 and TRBJ1-2, with D uncertain. Trimming cost V 7 bases and J 1 base, with 13 bases left between them. Looked up from germline, CDR1 is SQVTM and CDR2 is ANQGSEA. CDR3 length: 13 amino acids.

This clonotype has ten or more counts. V and J are TRBV7-8 and TRBJ2-1; 8 positions match TRBD2. V trimming: 5 bases; J trimming: 10 bases; junction bases outside the gene matches: 13. This CDR3 comprises 15 residues. The germline V gene encodes CDR1 SGHVS and CDR2 FQNEAQ. CDR3 protein: CASSPGGAESSEQFF. Here the CDR3 DNA reads TGTGCCAGCAGCCCCGGGGGGGCGGAGTCTTCGGAGCAGTTCTTC.

This clonotype came up a few times. This chain connects TRBV20-1 to TRBJ2-3; 8 nucleotides match TRBD2. The CDR3 loop spans 15 amino acids. Per the germline V gene, CDR1 is DFQATT and CDR2 is SNEGSKA (reference sequence). V trimming: 0 bases; J trimming: 1 base; junction bases outside the gene matches: 3. The CDR3 DNA reads as TGCAGTGCTAGAGATTCGCGGGGGGGCACAGATACGCAGTATTTT. This encodes CSARDSRGGTDTQYF.

V usage is TRBV3-1 and J usage is TRBJ2-2, with 12 positions matching TRBD2. CDR1 is LGHDT and CDR2 is YNNKEL in the germline V gene (reference sequence). The CDR3 has 17 amino acids. V gave up 4 bases and J gave up 2 bases; unmatched junction bases: 5. CDR3 sequence reads: CASSRRLAGVNTGELFF. The CDR3 DNA is TGTGCCAGCAGCCGCAGACTAGCGGGAGTCAACACCGGGGAGCTGTTTTTT.

This clonotype was detected only a few times. The chain combines TRBV12-3 or TRBV12-4 with TRBJ2-5; D could derive from TRBD1 or TRBD2 (5 bases each). V shed 5 bases and J shed 9 bases, with 16 bases lying between them. The CDR3 totals 13 residues. The CDR3 sequence is CASSPGRAAAQYF. The CDR3 DNA is TGTGCCAGCAGTCCGGGACGGGCAGCGGCCCAGTACTTC.

The chain combines TRBV20-1 with TRBJ2-2; D unresolved. Trimming removed 1 base from V and 6 bases from J, with 6 bases in between. This CDR3 is 12 amino acids long. Germline V gene data show CDR1 as DFQATT and CDR2 as SNEGSKA (reference sequence). In DNA form, the CDR3 reads TGCAGTGCTAGAGGTGATTCCGGGGAGCTGTTTTTT. Translating it yields CSARGDSGELFF.

This clonotype has just a few counts. The chain links TRBV20-1 to TRBJ1-3; D is possibly TRBD1 (5 bases). Per the germline V gene, CDR1 is DFQATT and CDR2 is SNEGSKA (reference sequence). This CDR3 is built from 15 residues. V lost 2 bases and J lost 0, with 11 bases in between. CDR3 DNA: TGCAGTGCTAGACCTAGCGGGGCCTCTGGAAACACCATATATTTT. Protein product: CSARPSGASGNTIYF.

There are a few counts of this clonotype. V and J are TRBV15 and TRBJ2-1; 8 nucleotides line up with TRBD1. Per the germline V gene, CDR1 is LNHNV and CDR2 is YYDKDF (reference sequence). The CDR3 is 22 amino acids. V shed 3 bases, J shed 5 bases, and the junction held 27 bases outside the gene matches. The CDR3 DNA follows: TGTGCCACCAGCAGCCTGATTGGGGGGTACAAACTGTCCCGGGACAGGAACAATGAGCAGTTCTTC. Translated: CATSSLIGGYKLSRDRNNEQFF.

The chain couples TRBV6-5 to TRBJ2-7, with a weak D call TRBD2 (5 bases). V was clipped by 4 bases and J by 4 bases, with 17 bases between them. The CDR3 has 15 amino acids. CDR1 MNHEY and CDR2 SVGAGI come from the germline V gene. CDR3 bases: TGTGCCAGCAGTTCACACAGCGGAGATCCTTACGAGCAGTACTTC. Its protein is CASSSHSGDPYEQYF.

This clonotype was seen a few times. The chain couples TRBV20-1 to TRBJ2-3; 9 bases fit TRBD2. The CDR3 spans 16 residues. Germline CDR1 DFQATT, CDR2 SNEGSKA (reference sequence). After removal of 1 base from V and 4 bases from J, the junction contained 9 bases not matched to a gene. Here the CDR3 DNA reads TGCAGTGCTAGAGGTTTAGCGGGAGTCGGGGCAGATACGCAGTATTTT. Translation gives CSARGLAGVGADTQYF.

This clonotype showed up just a few times. The chain recombines TRBV11-2 with TRBJ2-1, with 8 nucleotides matching TRBD1. This CDR3 has 17 residues. V gave up 1 base and J gave up 8 bases; unmatched junction bases: 13. Germline V gene sequence: CDR1 SGHAT, CDR2 FQNNGV. CDR3 DNA sequence: TGTGCCAGCAGCTTAGGACCCCTCGGACAGGGACTCGATGAGCAGTTCTTC. Translated, it gives CASSLGPLGQGLDEQFF.

This clonotype has a handful of counts. The chain links TRBV11-2 to TRBJ2-7; TRBD1 aligns across 7 bases. From germline, CDR1 is SGHAT and CDR2 FQNNGV. This CDR3 contains 16 residues. V was pared by 1 base and J by 7 bases, with 13 bases of the junction left unmatched. The CDR3 loop reads CASSLVTGDLTVEQYF. The CDR3, as DNA: TGTGCCAGCAGCTTAGTTACAGGGGACCTCACTGTGGAGCAGTACTTC.